This TCR beta chain was sequenced during a study of shared clonotypes between healthy human individuals. Study overall: Donors, aged 18 to 49, were a couple of women and a few men.

Genomic DNA from each subset was divided evenly over several immunoSEQ plates. Data came from immunoSEQ multiplex PCR; TCRdb stores just in-frame clones and leaves some out. The table lists about 460,000 clones, 77% of them singletons. All of the donors resided in Nashville, Tennessee, and each was a Caucasian adult. Worth noting for this clone: Antigen: not known.

Study outcomes and limitations: Clonotype sharing levels among donors were expected to vary with sequencing depth.

This TCR was recovered from a woman in her thirties or forties in good health. Some clones in this sample may be carry-over from other donors' samples. Sequencing was done on a sample of PBMCs.

CDR3 bases: TGTGCCAGCATTGAGGGGGCCAGCAATCAGCCCCAGCATTTT. This translates into CASIEGASNQPQHF. The chain couples TRBV6-6 to TRBJ1-5, with 7 positions matching TRBD1. V shed 7 bases, J shed 1 base, and the junction held 4 bases outside the gene matches. Germline loops: CDR1 MNHNY, CDR2 SVGAGI (reference sequence). The length of the CDR3 is 14 residues.